Here is one T cell receptor (beta chain) with its context. The antigen is unknown. Some clones are missing from TCRdb's copy, which holds only in-frame ones; the method was immunoSEQ multiplex PCR. The repertoire holds 87,000 or so clones, 94% seen once, with roughly 0.3% in the top ten. The sample originates from a study of siplizumab effects on memory and regulatory T cells. Germline values: CDR1 SGDLS, CDR2 YYNGEE. The CDR3 covers 15 residues. With 0 bases removed from V and 1 base from J, the gap between germline ends came to 8 bases. Points from the study as a whole: Naive T cells seemed more diverse than memory cells; they also seemed major alloresponse contributors. Only a minor fraction of alloreactive clones mapped to unstimulated subsets. The majority of clones, roughly 80-95% of proliferating CD4+ or CD8+ clones, lacked an assignable naive or memory phenotype.

Sequenced: non-Treg CD4+ T cells sorted from blood. This chain joins TRBV9 and TRBJ2-4; D perhaps matches TRBD2 (6 bases). This receptor was taken from a human donor in good health. The CDR3 DNA reads TGTGCCAGCAGCGTAGCTGGGGGGGCCAAAAACATTCAGTACTTC. This sequence encodes CASSVAGGAKNIQYF. Combining the CDR3 with reference TRBV9 and TRBJ2-4 gives the whole variable domain DSGVTQTPKHLITATGQRVTLRCSPRSGDLSVYWYQQSLDQGLQFLIQYYNGEERAKGNILERFSAQQFPDLHSELNLSSLELGDSALYFCASSVAGGAKNIQYFGAGTRLSVL.